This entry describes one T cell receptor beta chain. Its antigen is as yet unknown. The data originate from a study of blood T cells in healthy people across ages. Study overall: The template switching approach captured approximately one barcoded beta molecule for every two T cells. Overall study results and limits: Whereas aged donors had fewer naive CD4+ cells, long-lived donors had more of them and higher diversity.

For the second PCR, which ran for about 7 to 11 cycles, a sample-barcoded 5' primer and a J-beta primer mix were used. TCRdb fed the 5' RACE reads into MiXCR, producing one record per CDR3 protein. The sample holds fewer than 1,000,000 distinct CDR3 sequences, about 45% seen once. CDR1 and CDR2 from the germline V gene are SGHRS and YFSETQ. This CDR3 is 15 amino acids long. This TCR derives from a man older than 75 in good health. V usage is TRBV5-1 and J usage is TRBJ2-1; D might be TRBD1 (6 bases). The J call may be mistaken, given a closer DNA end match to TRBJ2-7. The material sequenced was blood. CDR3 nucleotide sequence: TGCGCCAGCAGCTCCGGACAGATCTCCTACAATGAGCAGTACTTC. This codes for CASSSGQISYNEQYF.